This passage covers 16 T cell receptor beta chains from one sample sequenced in a study of blood T cell repertoires in COVID-19. Sequenced by immunoSEQ multiplex PCR; TCRdb stores in-frame clones only, minus some. The sample shows over 6,000 clones, roughly 89% of them seen only once. Material for sequencing was peripheral blood. The receptors here all came from a human donor with active COVID-19. The donor label of this sample is uncertain.

This chain joins TRBV15 and TRBJ1-4, with TRBD1 matching 8 bases. CDR1 LNHNV and CDR2 YYDKDF come from the germline V gene (reference sequence). The CDR3 loop spans 16 amino acids. The trim removed 3 bases at V and 8 bases at J, leaving 11 bases unmatched. CDR3 region: CATSSPLQGVGEKLFF. The CDR3, as DNA: TGTGCCACCAGCAGCCCCTTACAGGGGGTTGGCGAAAAACTGTTTTTT.

The rearrangement uses TRBV5-5 and TRBJ1-6; TRBD1 matches at 9 bases. The CDR3 runs to 13 residues. V dropped 4 bases and J dropped 9; count of bases not matched to a gene: 2. Germline assignment: CDR1 SGHKS and CDR2 YYEKEE (reference sequence). This chain's CDR3 is CASSRDRVSPLHF. DNA of the CDR3: TGTGCCAGCAGCCGGGACAGGGTTTCACCCCTCCACTTT. The whole variable domain, filled in from reference TRBV5-5 and TRBJ1-6, reads DAGVTQSPTHLIKTRGQQVTLRCSPISGHKSVSWYQQVLGQGPQFIFQYYEKEERGRGNFPDRFSARQFPNYSSELNVNALLLGDSALYLCASSRDRVSPLHFGNGTRLTVT.

This clone was seen once. This chain connects TRBV4-1 to TRBJ2-7; 10 bases agree with TRBD2. Germline values: CDR1 MGHRA, CDR2 YSYEKL. J lost 6 bases, V lost 0 bases, and 8 bases had no gene match. The CDR3 is made up of 16 amino acids. CDR3 in DNA: TGCGCCAGCAGCCAAGAGAAGCTAGCGGGGGCGGGCGAGCAGTACTTC. This sequence encodes CASSQEKLAGAGEQYF.

The rearrangement uses TRBV19 and TRBJ2-3, with D tentatively TRBD2 (7 bases). This CDR3 has 16 amino acids. Germline CDR1 and CDR2: LNHDA and SQIVND (reference sequence). The germline V and J ends were trimmed by 6 bases and 4 bases, with 20 bases remaining between them. This CDR3 is CASREGGTRSPDTQYF. The CDR3 DNA reads as TGTGCCAGTAGGGAGGGGGGGACCAGGAGCCCAGATACGCAGTATTTT.

This clone appeared a single time. This chain joins TRBV11-2 and TRBJ2-7; a weak D match, TRBD1 (5 bases). Trimming pared 4 bases from V and 11 bases from J, leaving 24 bases between. Germline V gives CDR1 SGHAT, CDR2 FQNNGV. The CDR3 loop spans 15 amino acids. This CDR3 reads CASSSLRGSSFKKYF. The CDR3 nucleotides are TGTGCCAGCAGCTCACTTAGGGGCAGTTCCTTTAAGAAGTACTTC.

This clone was detected once. The V and J genes are TRBV4-1 and TRBJ2-5; TRBD1 matches at 8 bases. This CDR3 is 14 amino acids long. V gave up 2 bases and J gave up 9 bases; unmatched junction bases: 8. Germline CDR1 MGHRA, CDR2 YSYEKL. CDR3 in amino acids: CASSQPTGVVSQYF. For the CDR3, the DNA is TGCGCCAGCAGCCAACCGACAGGGGTGGTGTCCCAGTACTTC.

This clone was detected a few times. The rearrangement joins TRBV7-2 to TRBJ2-5; TRBD2 is a possible D gene (7 bases). The CDR3 spans 17 residues. V lost 5 bases to trimming and J lost 7 bases, with 26 bases between them. From germline, CDR1 is SGHTA and CDR2 FQGNSA. The CDR3 loop is CASSPGRGKGGTGTQYF. In DNA form, the CDR3 reads TGTGCCAGCAGCCCGGGGAGGGGGAAGGGCGGTACGGGGACCCAGTACTTC.

The V gene is TRBV25-1, the J gene TRBJ2-1, with 13 bases that match TRBD2. The CDR3 consists of 15 residues. Trimming cost V 3 bases and J 11 bases; bases outside gene matches: 7. Germline-derived CDR1 and CDR2 are MGHDK and SYGVNS. CDR3 amino acids: CASSDSQLAGGKQFF. CDR3 DNA: TGTGCCAGCAGTGACTCGCAACTAGCGGGAGGGAAGCAGTTCTTC.

The CDR3 DNA sequence: TGTGCCAGCAGCTGGGCTAGCGGGACGTACAATGAGCAGTTCTTC. Protein sequence: CASSWASGTYNEQFF. This sequence joins TRBV11-2 and TRBJ2-1; 9 positions agree with TRBD2. The CDR3 runs 15 residues. The J segment lost 4 bases and the V segment lost 4 bases, leaving 5 bases of the junction unmatched. The V gene's germline CDR1 is SGHAT and CDR2 FQNNGV.

The chain links TRBV9 to TRBJ2-2; 8 positions match TRBD1. CDR3 length: 16 amino acids. Unmatched junction bases numbered 5, after V lost 4 bases and J lost 0 bases. Per the germline V gene, CDR1 is SGDLS and CDR2 is YYNGEE. CDR3 sequence reads: CASSPRDRSNTGELFF. The CDR3 DNA reads TGTGCCAGCAGCCCCCGGGACAGGTCGAACACCGGGGAGCTGTTTTTT. Using reference TRBV9 and TRBJ2-2 for the parts outside the CDR3, the full variable domain is DSGVTQTPKHLITATGQRVTLRCSPRSGDLSVYWYQQSLDQGLQFLIQYYNGEERAKGNILERFSAQQFPDLHSELNLSSLELGDSALYFCASSPRDRSNTGELFFGEGSRLTVL.

The chain recombines TRBV9 with TRBJ2-7; 15 nucleotides align to TRBD2. The CDR3 is 18 residues long. The germline gives CDR1 SGDLS, CDR2 YYNGEE. V shed 4 bases and J 4 bases; nucleotides not matched to a gene: 12. The CDR3 is CASSQGLAGGQKPYEQYF. For the CDR3, the DNA is TGTGCCAGCAGCCAGGGACTAGCGGGAGGCCAGAAACCTTACGAGCAGTACTTC.

This chain links TRBV5-4 with TRBJ1-6; weak D call: TRBD1 (6 bases). Germline V gene data show CDR1 as SGHNT and CDR2 as YYREEE (reference sequence). The CDR3 contains 13 residues. Trimming took off 4 bases at V and 7 bases at J, with 9 bases between the two ends. The CDR3 sequence: CASSRGQNSPLHF. CDR3 nucleotides: TGTGCCAGCAGCCGGGGACAAAATTCACCCCTCCACTTT.

The chain employs TRBV6-6 and TRBJ1-5; D possibly corresponds to TRBD1 (6 bases). This CDR3 is 13 amino acids long. The germline CDR1 and CDR2 sequences are MNHNY and SVGAGI (reference sequence). The ends were cut back, 10 bases at V and 1 base at J, with 11 bases in the middle. DNA of the CDR3: TGTGCCATCAGGACAGCAAGCAATCAGCCCCAGCATTTT. Protein sequence: CAIRTASNQPQHF.

This clone was observed a handful of times. V and J are TRBV5-1 and TRBJ2-7; D perhaps matches TRBD1 (6 bases). Germline V lookup: CDR1 SGHRS, CDR2 YFSETQ. Trimming pared 4 bases from V and 6 bases from J, leaving 20 bases between. The CDR3 runs 15 residues. CDR3 sequence (DNA): TGCGCCAGCAGCCCACAGGGATCCCTATTGGTCGAGCAGTACTTC. Protein sequence: CASSPQGSLLVEQYF.

This chain connects TRBV6-5 to TRBJ1-2; D is perhaps TRBD1 (6 bases). Germline loops: CDR1 MNHEY, CDR2 SVGAGI. This CDR3 has 15 residues. Trimming stripped 6 bases from V and 0 bases from J, with 14 bases between. The DNA of the CDR3 is TGTGCCAGCAGGGCCTCGACAGGCCCTAACTATGGCTACACCTTC. Translated, it gives CASRASTGPNYGYTF.

This chain connects TRBV27 to TRBJ2-7, with 7 bases identical to TRBD1. J lost 4 bases, V lost 10 bases, and 13 bases had no gene match. The CDR3 covers 14 residues. Germline V gene sequence: CDR1 MNHEY, CDR2 SMNVEV (reference sequence). The CDR3 DNA follows: TGTGCCACCCAATCTACCTCGACAGGGTACGAGCAGTACTTC. Its protein is CATQSTSTGYEQYF.